Below are 32 T cell receptor beta chains sequenced from a single sample in a study of blood T cell repertoires in COVID-19. Method: immunoSEQ multiplex PCR; TCRdb's copy keeps in-frame clones and lacks some. The data show around 250,000 clones, approximately 85% seen once. Sequencing used PBMCs or T cells enriched from blood (not recorded which). The receptors shown here come from a woman between 45 and 60 years old who had recovered from COVID-19.

V gene TRBV5-4 combines with J gene TRBJ2-1; 10 positions match TRBD1. From germline, CDR1 is SGHNT and CDR2 YYREEE (reference sequence). The CDR3 extends over 16 amino acids. V lost 3 bases to trimming and J lost 10 bases; unmatched junction nucleotides: 13. CDR3 protein: CASSWIPGTGVREQFF. The CDR3 nucleotides are TGTGCCAGCAGCTGGATCCCAGGGACAGGGGTGCGGGAGCAGTTCTTC.

The V call is TRBV5-1, the J call TRBJ2-2; 9 nucleotides line up with TRBD2. Germline CDR1 and CDR2: SGHRS and YFSETQ. The CDR3 is made up of 18 amino acids. The V gene end was trimmed by 1 base and the J gene end by 6 bases; junction bases not matched to a gene: 13. Here the CDR3 DNA reads TGCGCCAGCAGCTTGAGTCCTAGCGGGATACAAGGTCCCGGGGAGCTGTTTTTT. Encoded protein: CASSLSPSGIQGPGELFF.

The J gene is TRBJ1-5, the V gene TRBV6-5; D not certain. The CDR3 covers 13 residues. Germline V gives CDR1 MNHEY, CDR2 SVGAGI. V dropped 4 bases and J dropped 5 bases, with 9 bases sitting between them. The CDR3 DNA reads TGTGCCAGCAGTTCGAGTCTCTATCAGCCCCAGCATTTT. Translating gives CASSSSLYQPQHF.

This clone was counted between two and nine times. V usage is TRBV5-1 and J usage is TRBJ1-3; TRBD1 matches at 9 bases. Germline V gives CDR1 SGHRS, CDR2 YFSETQ. This CDR3 spans 16 amino acids. J lost 3 bases, V lost 0 bases, and 4 bases had no gene match. The CDR3 DNA is TGCGCCAGCAGCTTGGAGGGACAGGGAGGTGGAAACACCATATATTTT. This translates into CASSLEGQGGGNTIYF.

The V call is TRBV25-1, the J call TRBJ2-7; unclear D gene. The CDR3 spans 11 residues. The V and J ends lost 5 bases and 7 bases respectively, with 9 bases between them. Germline V gene sequence: CDR1 MGHDK, CDR2 SYGVNS. CDR3 DNA sequence: TGTGCCAGCAGTCTCGAGGTGGAGCAGTACTTC. It specifies CASSLEVEQYF.

This clone was seen only once. The chain has TRBV7-9 and TRBJ2-5, with 8 bases identical to TRBD1. Germline CDR1 reads SEHNR; CDR2 reads FQNEAQ (reference sequence). The V segment lost 5 bases and the J segment 4 bases; nucleotides outside the gene matches: 6. This CDR3 is built from 14 residues. The CDR3 loop reads CASSPPGQGETQYF. For the CDR3, the DNA is TGTGCCAGCAGCCCCCCCGGACAGGGAGAGACCCAGTACTTC.

The CDR3 nucleotides read TGCGCCAGCAGCCGGGCTGCCACAGGGGTCTACGAGCAGTACTTC. Amino acid sequence: CASSRAATGVYEQYF. The rearrangement links TRBV5-1 to TRBJ2-7; 7 nucleotides line up with TRBD1. The CDR3 length is 15 residues. The V and J ends lost 4 bases and 3 bases, in that order; junction bases with no gene match: 10. Germline lookup yields CDR1 SGHRS and CDR2 YFSETQ.

This chain joins TRBV4-2 and TRBJ1-6; possible D gene TRBD1, 5 bases. The V end lost 4 bases, the J end lost 10 bases, and 23 bases lay between the germline ends. This CDR3 has 17 residues. Germline V lookup: CDR1 LGHNA, CDR2 YNFKEQ. CDR3: CASSPMTDLLEESPLHF. The CDR3 DNA follows: TGTGCCAGCAGCCCTATGACAGACCTTCTAGAAGAATCACCCCTCCACTTT.

This rearrangement joins TRBV28 to TRBJ2-3; no firm D call. Between the trimmed V and J ends, which lost 2 bases and 4 bases, there was a span of 4 bases. CDR1 MDHEN and CDR2 SYDVKM come from the germline V gene. The CDR3 sequence is 12 residues long. The CDR3 DNA reads TGTGCCAGCAGTTTACGAGCAGATACGCAGTATTTT. As protein: CASSLRADTQYF.

V and J are TRBV27 and TRBJ1-2; D remains ambiguous. Trimming stripped 9 bases from V and 7 bases from J, with 18 bases between. Germline V gene lookup returns CDR1 MNHEY and CDR2 SMNVEV (reference sequence). The CDR3 is 13 residues long. The DNA for the CDR3 is TGTGCCAGTTCCCCTCATTGGACTGGTGGCTACACCTTC. Its translation is CASSPHWTGGYTF.

The chain uses TRBV15 and TRBJ2-7, with TRBD1 as a possible D gene (5 bases). Germline CDR1 is LNHNV and CDR2 is YYDKDF (reference sequence). V lost 5 bases, J lost 10 bases, and 18 bases lay in between. The length of the CDR3 is 13 residues. For the CDR3, the DNA is TGTGCCACCAGCGACAAGTTTCAGGGTGTTCAGTACTTC. It encodes CATSDKFQGVQYF.

This clone was observed a single time. The chain joins TRBV7-2 to TRBJ1-5; D not resolved. CDR3 length: 15 residues. Trimming took 1 base from V and 0 from J, leaving 7 bases between them. The germline V gene has CDR1 SGHTA and CDR2 FQGNSA. CDR3 protein: CASSLEAHSNQPQHF. Written as DNA, the CDR3 is TGTGCCAGCAGCTTAGAAGCCCATAGCAATCAGCCCCAGCATTTT.

The chain carries TRBV29-1 and TRBJ1-1; D remains unclear. This CDR3 comprises 10 residues. Trimming took off 5 bases at V and 11 bases at J, with 12 bases between the two ends. In germline, CDR1 is SQVTM, CDR2 ANQGSEA. The CDR3 DNA is TGCAGCGTTAGCGGCCTAACCGCTTTCTTT. Residues: CSVSGLTAFF.

This clone was counted a single time. This rearrangement joins TRBV20-1 to TRBJ1-2; 12 bases match TRBD1. CDR3 length: 17 residues. The germline CDR1 and CDR2 sequences are DFQATT and SNEGSKA (reference sequence). V was pared by 3 bases and J by 3 bases, with 11 bases of the junction left unmatched. The CDR3 nucleotides read TGCAGTGCTAGTCCCGGGACAGGGGGCCTCGATTACTATGGCTACACCTTC. It translates to CSASPGTGGLDYYGYTF.

There are a few counts of this clone. The chain is built from TRBV7-8 and TRBJ1-2; tentative D call: TRBD1 (6 bases). This CDR3 is built from 13 residues. Germline assignment: CDR1 SGHVS and CDR2 FQNEAQ. Trimming took 2 bases from V and 6 from J, leaving 10 bases between them. The CDR3 is CASSLRGAHGYTF. DNA of the CDR3: TGTGCCAGCAGCTTACGGGGGGCGCATGGCTACACCTTC. Based on the CDR3 plus reference TRBV7-8 and TRBJ1-2, the full variable domain is GAGVSQSPRYKVAKRGQDVALRCDPISGHVSLFWYQQALGQGPEFLTYFQNEAQLDKSGLPSDRFFAERPEGSVSTLKIQRTQQEDSAVYLCASSLRGAHGYTFGSGTRLTVV.

This clone was recorded once. The chain is built from TRBV2 and TRBJ2-1; D might be TRBD2 (5 bases). The CDR3 totals 12 residues. The germline V gene encodes CDR1 SNHLY and CDR2 FYNNEI. V was cut by 8 bases and J by 8 bases, with 13 bases left in between. CDR3: CASRELADEQFF. The CDR3 DNA is TGTGCCAGCCGGGAATTAGCCGATGAGCAGTTCTTC.

Only a few counts were recorded for this clone. The chain is built from TRBV7-6 and TRBJ1-5, with TRBD1 identical over 9 bases. CDR1 SGHVS and CDR2 FNYEAQ come from the germline V gene. This CDR3 comprises 14 residues. J was trimmed by 7 bases and V by 5 bases; bases with no gene match: 6. CDR3 bases: TGTGCCAGCAGCCCCACAGGGGGCGAGCAGCCCCAGCATTTT. This codes for CASSPTGGEQPQHF. The complete variable domain, with remaining parts taken from reference TRBV7-6 and TRBJ1-5, reads GAGVSQSPRYKVTKRGQDVALRCDPISGHVSLYWYRQALGQGPEFLTYFNYEAQQDKSGLPNDRFSAERPEGSISTLTIQRTEQRDSAMYRCASSPTGGEQPQHFGDGTRLSIL.

This rearrangement joins TRBV18 to TRBJ2-7; TRBD2 aligns across 8 bases. Germline V CDR1 and CDR2: KGHSH, LQKENI. This CDR3 comprises 15 residues. The J segment lost 4 bases and the V segment lost 5 bases, leaving 10 bases of the junction unmatched. Written as DNA, the CDR3 is TGTGCCAGCTCATCCCCTCGGGAGGGAAAGTACGAGCAGTACTTC. Its protein product is CASSSPREGKYEQYF. The variable domain in full, completed from reference TRBV18 and TRBJ2-7, reads NAGVMQNPRHLVRRRGQEARLRCSPMKGHSHVYWYRQLPEEGLKFMVYLQKENIIDESGMPKERFSAEFPKEGPSILRIQQVVRGDSAAYFCASSSPREGKYEQYFGPGTRLTVT.

The V and J genes are TRBV12-5 and TRBJ2-3; D is unclear. Germline V lookup: CDR1 LGHNT, CDR2 FRNRAP. The V gene lost 5 bases and the J gene lost 1 base, with 4 bases spanning the gap. The CDR3 has 12 amino acids. The CDR3 nucleotides are TGTGCTAGTGGTATAGGCACAGATACGCAGTATTTT. It specifies CASGIGTDTQYF.

V is TRBV6-5 and J is TRBJ2-7, with 7 nucleotides matching TRBD2. The CDR3 covers 15 residues. The V gene end was trimmed by 7 bases and the J gene end by 3 bases; junction bases not matched to a gene: 12. Germline-derived CDR1 and CDR2 are MNHEY and SVGAGI. Here the CDR3 reads CASKRGGERNYEQYF. CDR3 DNA sequence: TGTGCCAGCAAGAGGGGAGGGGAGCGGAACTACGAGCAGTACTTC.

The rearrangement uses TRBV5-6 and TRBJ2-7; a weak D match, TRBD2 (5 bases). The V gene's germline CDR1 is SGHDT and CDR2 YYEEEE. V lost 0 bases to trimming and J lost 4 bases, with 11 bases between them. CDR3 length: 14 amino acids. CDR3: CASSLGGFRYEQYF. The CDR3 DNA is TGTGCCAGCAGCTTGGGAGGGTTTCGTTACGAGCAGTACTTC.

CDR3: CASSSSTAGLADNEQFF. In DNA form, the CDR3 reads TGTGCCAGCAGCTCCTCTACAGCGGGACTAGCGGACAATGAGCAGTTCTTC. This chain joins TRBV7-9 and TRBJ2-1; 11 bases align to TRBD2. The germline CDR1 and CDR2 sequences are SEHNR and FQNEAQ (reference sequence). The CDR3 has 17 amino acids. V was clipped by 4 bases and J by 5 bases; unmatched bases: 10.

The chain recombines TRBV2 with TRBJ1-3; TRBD1 matches 8 bases. This CDR3 has 15 residues. Trimming removed 4 bases from V and 2 bases from J; junction bases left unmatched: 4. CDR1 and CDR2 (germline): SNHLY, FYNNEI. In DNA, the CDR3 is TGTGCCAGCAGTGCGACAGGGGCGGCTGGAAACACCATATATTTT. Translation: CASSATGAAGNTIYF.

This sequence joins TRBV7-6 and TRBJ2-7, with 7 bases that match TRBD1. Trimming cost V 5 bases and J 0 bases; bases outside gene matches: 7. Germline V lookup: CDR1 SGHVS, CDR2 FNYEAQ. CDR3 length: 15 residues. CDR3 protein: CASSPRQGLSYEQYF. The CDR3 region has the DNA TGTGCCAGCAGCCCCCGACAGGGCCTCTCCTACGAGCAGTACTTC. The whole variable domain, filled in from reference TRBV7-6 and TRBJ2-7, reads GAGVSQSPRYKVTKRGQDVALRCDPISGHVSLYWYRQALGQGPEFLTYFNYEAQQDKSGLPNDRFSAERPEGSISTLTIQRTEQRDSAMYRCASSPRQGLSYEQYFGPGTRLTVT.

The J gene is TRBJ2-6, the V gene TRBV28, with D tentatively TRBD1 (6 bases). Germline V gene lookup returns CDR1 MDHEN and CDR2 SYDVKM. Trimming stripped 3 bases from V and 0 bases from J, with 12 bases between. The CDR3 runs to 17 residues. The CDR3 reads CASSFEDRYSGANVLTF. In DNA form, the CDR3 reads TGTGCCAGCAGTTTCGAGGACAGATACTCTGGGGCCAACGTCCTGACTTTC.

This chain links TRBV7-9 with TRBJ1-5, with 9 bases lining up with TRBD1. With 5 bases clipped from V and 2 bases from J, the junction kept 4 bases outside the gene matches. Germline assignment: CDR1 SEHNR and CDR2 FQNEAQ (reference sequence). CDR3 size: 15 residues. CDR3 residues: CASSPDRGGNQPQHF. The CDR3 nucleotides read TGTGCCAGCAGCCCGGACAGGGGCGGCAATCAGCCCCAGCATTTT.

The gene calls are TRBV6-5 and TRBJ2-3; no definite D call. Germline CDR1 and CDR2: MNHEY and SVGAGI. V was trimmed by 8 bases and J by 5 bases, leaving 20 bases between them. CDR3 length equals 15 residues. The CDR3 coding sequence is TGTGCCAGCTCCCATCCCCAGGCCCGAAAAGATACGCAGTATTTT. Protein sequence: CASSHPQARKDTQYF.

This sequence joins TRBV6-5 and TRBJ2-1; 12 bases map to TRBD2. Germline lookup yields CDR1 MNHEY and CDR2 SVGAGI. V was clipped by 7 bases and J by 5 bases; unmatched bases: 3. CDR3 length equals 14 residues. CDR3 sequence reads: CASNRLAGDNEQFF. The CDR3 nucleotides are TGTGCCAGCAACAGACTAGCGGGGGACAATGAGCAGTTCTTC.

As concerns this clone: Other nucleotide sequences from this sample produce the same CDR3. This rearrangement joins TRBV9 to TRBJ1-4, with 8 bases matching TRBD1. The length of the CDR3 is 14 residues. Germline CDR1 SGDLS, CDR2 YYNGEE. Trimming removed 3 bases from V and 4 bases from J; junction bases left unmatched: 2. CDR3 sequence (DNA): TGTGCCAGCAGCGCTGGACAGGGTAATGAAAAACTGTTTTTT. Encoded protein: CASSAGQGNEKLFF.

The chain joins TRBV4-1 to TRBJ1-5; a possible D gene is TRBD1 (6 bases). Germline CDR1 and CDR2: MGHRA and YSYEKL. V was pared by 0 bases and J by 9 bases, with 9 bases between. The CDR3 sequence is 13 residues long. CDR3 sequence: CASSQEGAGPQHF. The CDR3 DNA follows: TGCGCCAGCAGCCAAGAGGGGGCTGGGCCCCAGCATTTT.

This rearrangement joins TRBV7-8 to TRBJ1-1, with 9 positions matching TRBD1. The J segment lost 3 bases and the V segment lost 5 bases, leaving 13 bases of the junction unmatched. Looked up from germline, CDR1 is SGHVS and CDR2 is FQNEAQ. The CDR3 contains 17 residues. The CDR3 is CASSHRTGAEEDTEAFF. The DNA for the CDR3 is TGTGCCAGCAGCCACCGGACAGGGGCGGAGGAGGACACTGAAGCTTTCTTT.

V is TRBV11-2 and J is TRBJ2-2; TRBD2 matches at 9 bases. This CDR3 is built from 15 residues. Germline-derived CDR1 and CDR2 are SGHAT and FQNNGV. The J segment lost 4 bases and the V segment lost 3 bases, leaving 3 bases of the junction unmatched. CDR3 coding DNA: TGTGCCAGCAGCTTCGGAGCGGGGGGCACCGGGGAGCTGTTTTTT. Translating it yields CASSFGAGGTGELFF.